The 17 T cell receptor beta chains below were found in one sample sequenced in a study of T cell responses to AZD1222 COVID-19 vaccine. Produced via immunoSEQ multiplex PCR; TCRdb's table is partial and in-frame only. The profile shows approximately 150,000 clones, about 93% of them singletons. The source material was peripheral blood, sampled 28 days after the second AZD1222 dose. The receptor set was obtained from an adult who received the AZD1222 COVID-19 vaccine.

The J gene is TRBJ1-1, the V gene TRBV7-9; D is possibly TRBD1 (5 bases). Germline lookup yields CDR1 SEHNR and CDR2 FQNEAQ (reference sequence). V lost 2 bases and J 1 base, leaving 8 bases between the germline ends. CDR3 length: 14 residues. DNA for the CDR3: TGTGCCAGCAGCTTATTCCAGGGGAACACTGAAGCTTTCTTT. Translating it yields CASSLFQGNTEAFF.

The rearrangement links TRBV25-1 to TRBJ1-1, with TRBD1 identical over 7 bases. The CDR3 runs 13 residues. V gave up 5 bases and J gave up 5 bases; unmatched junction bases: 5. Germline-derived CDR1 and CDR2 are MGHDK and SYGVNS. CDR3 in amino acids: CASSKGARTEAFF. The CDR3 region has the DNA TGTGCCAGCAGTAAGGGGGCGCGGACTGAAGCTTTCTTT.

V gene TRBV9 combines with J gene TRBJ2-1; D possibly matches TRBD1 or TRBD2 (5 bases each). The V end lost 0 bases, the J end lost 5 bases, and 12 bases lay between the germline ends. This CDR3 comprises 15 residues. The V gene's germline CDR1 is SGDLS and CDR2 YYNGEE. CDR3 residues: CASSVAGFGNNEQFF. CDR3 nucleotide sequence: TGTGCCAGCAGCGTAGCAGGGTTCGGGAACAATGAGCAGTTCTTC. Full variable domain (remainder filled in from reference TRBV9 and TRBJ2-1): DSGVTQTPKHLITATGQRVTLRCSPRSGDLSVYWYQQSLDQGLQFLIQYYNGEERAKGNILERFSAQQFPDLHSELNLSSLELGDSALYFCASSVAGFGNNEQFFGPGTRLTVL.

V is TRBV14 and J is TRBJ2-3; D call uncertain. This CDR3 is 16 amino acids long. Germline V gene data show CDR1 as SGHDN and CDR2 as FVKESK. Trimming shortened V by 4 bases and J by 2 bases, and 16 bases separated the two germline ends. CDR3: CASSLRTANPTDTQYF. As DNA, the CDR3 is TGTGCCAGCAGCCTGCGGACCGCCAACCCCACAGATACGCAGTATTTT.

The rearrangement links TRBV19 to TRBJ1-6; no definite D call. Germline lookup yields CDR1 LNHDA and CDR2 SQIVND (reference sequence). Trimming left V 6 bases short and J 7 bases short, with 10 bases between. The CDR3 loop spans 13 amino acids. In DNA form, the CDR3 reads TGTGCCAGTAGCCTCGACCTGAATTCACCCCTCCACTTT. Translation: CASSLDLNSPLHF.

The V gene is TRBV6-2 or TRBV6-3, the J gene TRBJ1-2, with 7 bases that match TRBD1. Germline loops: CDR1 MNHEY, CDR2 SVGEGT. Trimming took 0 bases from V and 1 from J; bases not matched to a gene: 5. The CDR3 is 16 amino acids. The CDR3 nucleotides are TGTGCCAGCAGTTACTCGAGACAGGGTCTTAACTATGGCTACACCTTC. Translating it yields CASSYSRQGLNYGYTF.

The DNA for the CDR3 is TGCGCCGCAGACGCGGGAACTGAAGCTTTCTTT. Protein product: CAADAGTEAFF. This chain links TRBV10-2 with TRBJ1-1; D is unresolved. V was clipped by 11 bases and J by 5 bases, with 12 bases between them. From germline, CDR1 is WSHSY and CDR2 SAAADI. The CDR3 sequence is 11 residues long.

V usage is TRBV19 and J usage is TRBJ1-2, with a weak D call TRBD1 (6 bases). Germline loops: CDR1 LNHDA, CDR2 SQIVND (reference sequence). The CDR3 is 14 residues long. Trimming removed 6 bases from V and 3 bases from J, with 14 bases in between. The CDR3 nucleotides read TGTGCCAGTAGAGGCCCGGACAGCTACTATGGCTACACCTTC. This codes for CASRGPDSYYGYTF.

The V gene is TRBV7-3, the J gene TRBJ1-2; D might be TRBD1 (5 bases). Per germline, CDR1 SGHTA and CDR2 FQGTGA. The CDR3 extends over 14 amino acids. Trimming stripped 5 bases from V and 6 bases from J, with 16 bases between. The CDR3 spells CASSQMGDAHGYTF. The CDR3 coding sequence is TGTGCCAGCAGCCAAATGGGGGACGCCCATGGCTACACCTTC.

V usage is TRBV2 and J usage is TRBJ1-1; 7 bases are shared with TRBD1. Germline loops: CDR1 SNHLY, CDR2 FYNNEI. The junction had 8 bases not matched to a gene; V was cut back by 5 bases and J by 5 bases. This CDR3 has 14 residues. Here the CDR3 DNA reads TGTGCCAGCAGTTGGCAGGGGGGAAAGACTGAAGCTTTCTTT. It is translated as CASSWQGGKTEAFF.

This chain uses TRBV9 with TRBJ1-1; no clear D. From germline, CDR1 is SGDLS and CDR2 YYNGEE. V was clipped by 3 bases and J by 1 base, with 7 bases between them. The CDR3 runs to 13 residues. For the CDR3, the DNA is TGTGCCAGCAGCGCGCGGGGGAACACTGAAGCTTTCTTT. The encoded protein is CASSARGNTEAFF.

This chain uses TRBV15 with TRBJ2-7; D ambiguous. V lost 1 base and J lost 7, with 11 bases in between. The CDR3 totals 13 residues. CDR1 is LNHNV, CDR2 YYDKDF, per germline (reference sequence). The CDR3 loop reads CATSRGRMDEQYF. CDR3 nucleotides: TGTGCCACCAGCAGAGGACGAATGGATGAGCAGTACTTC.

Only one count was recorded for this clone. The same CDR3 can be traced to other DNA sequences in this sample. The rearrangement uses TRBV7-2 and TRBJ1-5; no clear D. Trimming shortened V by 2 bases and J by 2 bases, and 4 bases separated the two germline ends. The V gene's germline CDR1 is SGHTA and CDR2 FQGNSA. The length of the CDR3 is 13 residues. This chain's CDR3 is CASSLLRNQPQHF. CDR3 nucleotide sequence: TGTGCCAGCAGCTTATTGCGCAATCAGCCCCAGCATTTT.

The J gene is TRBJ2-7, the V gene TRBV4-2; D uncertain. Germline V gene sequence: CDR1 LGHNA, CDR2 YNFKEQ. The V end was cut by 3 bases, the J end by 5 bases, with 17 bases between. The CDR3 covers 15 residues. The CDR3 DNA follows: TGTGCCAGCAGCCAGGGCCCTGGGTCCCCCGACGAGCAGTACTTC. Its translation: CASSQGPGSPDEQYF.

The J gene is TRBJ2-7, the V gene TRBV7-2; no definite D call. Germline CDR1 and CDR2: SGHTA and FQGNSA. V lost 5 bases, J lost 3 bases, and 14 bases lay in between. The CDR3 is 14 amino acids. The CDR3 spells CASSPFFLRYEQYF. In nucleotides, the CDR3 is TGTGCCAGCAGCCCCTTTTTTCTTCGCTACGAGCAGTACTTC.

CDR3 loop: CASSQGFGYTF. The CDR3 DNA reads TGTGCCAGCAGCCAAGGATTTGGCTACACCTTC. This chain uses TRBV6-5 with TRBJ1-2; D not certain. The CDR3 is made up of 11 amino acids. The V end lost 6 bases, the J end lost 7 bases, and 9 bases lay between the germline ends. Germline values: CDR1 MNHEY, CDR2 SVGAGI.

The chain uses TRBV18 and TRBJ1-1; 9 positions agree with TRBD1. CDR1 KGHSH and CDR2 LQKENI come from the germline V gene. This CDR3 is built from 16 residues. The V gene end was trimmed by 4 bases and the J gene end by 1 base; junction bases not matched to a gene: 7. This CDR3 reads CASSLGQGFGNTEAFF. In DNA form, the CDR3 reads TGTGCCAGCTCACTGGGACAGGGATTTGGGAACACTGAAGCTTTCTTT.